This entry features one T cell receptor beta chain sequence. The target antigen is unknown. This CDR3 contains 16 residues. Germline lookup yields CDR1 ENHRY and CDR2 SYGVKD. V was clipped by 3 bases and J by 10 bases; unmatched bases: 9. Separate from the approximately 670-subject first cohort was the 120-subject validation cohort, to which the donors belonged. The source of the sample is a study of cytomegalovirus exposure and HLA in healthy donors. The overall study: The same platform was used for the 90 to 150 validation repertoires as for the 666 first-cohort repertoires, as reported in a later analysis. General study points: Associated with cytomegalovirus, according to the listing, were about 160 TCR beta chains. Cytomegalovirus status was reportedly diagnosed by the classifier with high specificity and sensitivity.

The assay was immunoSEQ multiplex PCR, and TCRdb's table has in-frame clones only and misses some. The sample lists 150,000 to 200,000 clones; roughly 80% were seen once. The specimen was PBMCs. The receptor comes from a man aged 25-45 years in good health and CMV-seropositive. The rearrangement uses TRBV10-3 and TRBJ1-6, with 10 bases identical to TRBD1. CDR3 bases: TGTGCCATCAGTGAAAGGGGAGGGACAGGGGCCTCACCCCTCCACTTT. It translates to CAISERGGTGASPLHF.